This T cell receptor beta chain was found in a study of cytomegalovirus exposure and HLA in healthy donors. Broader study findings: The authors assumed roughly uniform sequencing depth across donors for presence/absence analyses. Earlier findings revealed that most TCR beta V segments proved productive either about 87% or about 30% of the time. A later analysis linked 15,000 to 20,000 TCR beta sequences to HLA alleles at 0.05 false discovery rate.

Researchers ran the PCR with 60 Vbeta and 13 Jbeta primers. Using immunoSEQ multiplex PCR, the repertoire was profiled, and TCRdb retains in-frame clones only, with some absent. This sample has about 180,000 clones, with around 80% found just once. This CDR3 comprises 15 residues. J gave up 6 bases and V 4 bases, and 9 bases lay outside the gene matches. Germline V lookup: CDR1 SGHNT, CDR2 YYREEE (reference sequence). Regarding this clone: Its antigen remains unidentified.

This chain uses TRBV5-4 with TRBJ2-2; TRBD2 matches at 7 bases. This TCR was recovered from a man aged 35 to 55 in good health and CMV-seronegative. Sequencing was done on a sample of PBMCs. CDR3: CASSLQAGRAGELFF. In DNA form, the CDR3 reads TGTGCCAGCAGCCTCCAGGCAGGGAGGGCCGGGGAGCTGTTTTTT.